A single sample is the source of the 9 T cell receptor beta chains below, sequenced in a study of cytomegalovirus exposure and HLA in healthy donors. Use of 60 Vbeta and 13 Jbeta primers characterized the PCR. The assay was immunoSEQ multiplex PCR, and TCRdb's table has in-frame clones only and misses some. This sample has some 160,000 clones, with about 88% found just once. Sequencing used PBMCs. The origin of the receptors is a man aged 30 to 45 in good health and CMV-seropositive.

This clone was seen a few times. The chain is built from TRBV7-2 and TRBJ2-7; D might be TRBD1 (6 bases). CDR3 length equals 15 residues. The V gene lost 1 base and the J gene lost 2 bases, with 12 bases spanning the gap. Germline V CDR1 and CDR2: SGHTA, FQGNSA. The CDR3 protein is CASSLGGPPTYEQYF. CDR3 coding DNA: TGTGCCAGCAGCTTAGGGGGGCCCCCGACCTACGAGCAGTACTTC.

This clone was recorded many times. CDR3 DNA sequence: TGTGCCAGCAGCACCAAGGACGGGGAGACCGGGGAGCTGTTTTTT. Translation: CASSTKDGETGELFF. V is TRBV27 and J is TRBJ2-2, with D possibly being TRBD2 (5 bases). The length of the CDR3 is 15 residues. V shed 6 bases and J shed 5 bases, with 16 bases lying between them. CDR1 and CDR2 (germline): MNHEY, SMNVEV (reference sequence).

The chain joins TRBV5-4 to TRBJ2-7, with 12 positions matching TRBD2. The CDR3 length is 16 residues. CDR1 is SGHNT, CDR2 YYREEE, per germline (reference sequence). With 4 bases clipped from V and 2 bases from J, the junction kept 7 bases outside the gene matches. The CDR3 nucleotides read TGTGCCAGCAGCCCGACTAGCGGGAGAAACACCTACGAGCAGTACGTC. It encodes CASSPTSGRNTYEQYV.

The CDR3 coding sequence is TGTGCCAGCAGTGCCGGGGATACGCAGTATTTT. It is translated as CASSAGDTQYF. The rearrangement uses TRBV6-4 and TRBJ2-3; D unclear. Trimming removed 4 bases from V and 6 bases from J, with 5 bases in between. In germline, CDR1 is MRHNA, CDR2 SNTAGT. The CDR3 is made up of 11 amino acids.

The V call is TRBV6-5, the J call TRBJ2-5; D is perhaps TRBD1 (6 bases). Germline V lookup: CDR1 MNHEY, CDR2 SVGAGI. This CDR3 spans 14 amino acids. V lost 8 bases to trimming and J lost 1 base, with 14 bases between them. The CDR3 DNA reads as TGTGCCAGCCGGCAGCGAGGGGGCCAAGAGACCCAGTACTTC. This translates into CASRQRGGQETQYF.

The rearrangement joins TRBV5-1 to TRBJ1-1; TRBD1 matches 8 bases. This CDR3 region has 16 residues. The germline V gene has CDR1 SGHRS and CDR2 YFSETQ. With 3 bases clipped from V and 0 bases from J, the junction kept 7 bases outside the gene matches. The CDR3 here is CASSYGQGGLNTEAFF. Here the CDR3 DNA reads TGCGCCAGCAGCTACGGACAGGGAGGGTTGAACACTGAAGCTTTCTTT.

The CDR3 nucleotides are TGTGCCACCAGCAGAGTATCAGACACCGGGGAGCTGTTTTTT. Its protein is CATSRVSDTGELFF. The V and J genes are TRBV15 and TRBJ2-2, with D hard to call. In germline, CDR1 is LNHNV, CDR2 YYDKDF (reference sequence). This CDR3 region has 14 residues. With 1 base removed from V and 3 bases from J, the gap between germline ends came to 6 bases.

J is TRBJ2-3 and V is TRBV12-5; TRBD1 agrees at 7 bases. CDR3 length: 15 residues. Losses at the gene ends were 6 bases for V and 2 bases for J; bases not matched to a gene: 8. Germline CDR1 and CDR2: LGHNT and FRNRAP. Here the CDR3 reads CASGAWDRPTDTQYF. The DNA for the CDR3 is TGTGCTAGTGGCGCTTGGGACAGACCCACAGATACGCAGTATTTT.

This clone is a singleton in its sample. CDR3 amino acids: CASSLETGGHYEQYV. DNA for the CDR3: TGTGCCAGCAGCTTAGAGACGGGGGGACACTACGAGCAGTACGTC. V gene TRBV11-3 combines with J gene TRBJ2-7; possible D gene TRBD2, 7 bases. CDR3 size: 15 residues. From germline, CDR1 is SGHNT and CDR2 YENEEA. The V end lost 0 bases, the J end lost 3 bases, and 12 bases lay between the germline ends.